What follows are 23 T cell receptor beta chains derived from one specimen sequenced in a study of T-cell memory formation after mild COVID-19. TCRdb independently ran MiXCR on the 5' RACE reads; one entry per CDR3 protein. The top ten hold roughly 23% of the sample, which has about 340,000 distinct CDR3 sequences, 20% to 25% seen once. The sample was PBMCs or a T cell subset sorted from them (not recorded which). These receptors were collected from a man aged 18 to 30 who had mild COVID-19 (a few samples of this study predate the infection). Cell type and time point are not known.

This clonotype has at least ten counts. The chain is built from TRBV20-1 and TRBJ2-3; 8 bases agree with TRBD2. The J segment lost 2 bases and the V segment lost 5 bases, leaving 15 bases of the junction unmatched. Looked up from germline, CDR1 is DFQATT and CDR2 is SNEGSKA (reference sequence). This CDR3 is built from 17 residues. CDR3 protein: CSAPSLGERGTTDTQYF. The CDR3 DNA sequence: TGCAGTGCTCCGAGCTTGGGGGAGCGGGGGACCACAGATACGCAGTATTTT.

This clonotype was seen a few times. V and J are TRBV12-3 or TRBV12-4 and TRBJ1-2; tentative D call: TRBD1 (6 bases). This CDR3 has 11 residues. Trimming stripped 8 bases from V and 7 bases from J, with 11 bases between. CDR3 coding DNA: TGTGCCAGCGTCGGGGGCCGTGGCTACACCTTC. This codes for CASVGGRGYTF.

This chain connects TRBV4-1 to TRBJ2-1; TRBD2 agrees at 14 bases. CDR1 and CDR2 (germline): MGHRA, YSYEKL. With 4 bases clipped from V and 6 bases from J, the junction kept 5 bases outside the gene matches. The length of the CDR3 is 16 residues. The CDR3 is CASSRIGLAGGNEQFF. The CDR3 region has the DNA TGCGCCAGCAGCCGAATAGGACTAGCGGGGGGCAATGAGCAGTTCTTC.

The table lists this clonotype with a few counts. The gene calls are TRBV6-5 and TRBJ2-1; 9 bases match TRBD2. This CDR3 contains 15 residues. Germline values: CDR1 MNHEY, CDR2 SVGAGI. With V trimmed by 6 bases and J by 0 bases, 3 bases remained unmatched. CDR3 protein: CASRFSGGSYNEQFF. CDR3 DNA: TGTGCCAGCAGGTTTAGCGGGGGCTCCTACAATGAGCAGTTCTTC.

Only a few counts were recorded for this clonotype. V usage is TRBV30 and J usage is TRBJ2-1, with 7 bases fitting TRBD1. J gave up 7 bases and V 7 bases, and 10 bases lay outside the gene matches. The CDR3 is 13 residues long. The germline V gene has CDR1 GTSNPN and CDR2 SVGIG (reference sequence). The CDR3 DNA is TGTGCCTCCGACAGGGCAAGAGGGAATGAGCAGTTCTTC. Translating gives CASDRARGNEQFF.

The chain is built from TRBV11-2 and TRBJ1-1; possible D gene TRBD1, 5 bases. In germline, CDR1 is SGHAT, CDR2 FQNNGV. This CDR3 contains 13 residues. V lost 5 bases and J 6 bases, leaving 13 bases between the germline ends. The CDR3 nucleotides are TGTGCCAGCAGCCGCGGGACGGCGCCTGAAGCTTTCTTT. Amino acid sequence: CASSRGTAPEAFF.

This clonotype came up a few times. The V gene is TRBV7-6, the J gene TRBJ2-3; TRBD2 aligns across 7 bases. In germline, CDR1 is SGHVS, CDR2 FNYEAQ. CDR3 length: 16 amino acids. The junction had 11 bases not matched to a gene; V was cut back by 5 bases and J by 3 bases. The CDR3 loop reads CASSTERGRRTDTQYF. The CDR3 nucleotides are TGTGCCAGCAGCACCGAGCGGGGACGACGGACAGATACGCAGTATTTT.

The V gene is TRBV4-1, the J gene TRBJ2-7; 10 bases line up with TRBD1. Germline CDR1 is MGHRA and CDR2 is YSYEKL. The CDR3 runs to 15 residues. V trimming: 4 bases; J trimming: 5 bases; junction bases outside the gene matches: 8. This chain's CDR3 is CASSPHGTGADEQYF. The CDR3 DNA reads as TGCGCCAGCAGCCCACATGGGACAGGGGCGGACGAGCAGTACTTC.

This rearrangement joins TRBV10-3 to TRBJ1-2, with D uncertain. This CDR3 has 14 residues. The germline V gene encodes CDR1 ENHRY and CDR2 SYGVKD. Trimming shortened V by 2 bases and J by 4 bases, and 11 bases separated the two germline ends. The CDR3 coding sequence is TGTGCCATCAGTGAGGGCCCGGACCCCTATGGCTACACCTTC. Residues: CAISEGPDPYGYTF.

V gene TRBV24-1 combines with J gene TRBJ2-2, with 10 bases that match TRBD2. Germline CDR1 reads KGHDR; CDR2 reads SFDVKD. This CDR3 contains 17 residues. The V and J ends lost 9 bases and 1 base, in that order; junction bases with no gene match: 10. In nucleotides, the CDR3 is TGTGCCACCCAAGGCCTAGCGGGGGCCAGGAACACCGGGGAGCTGTTTTTT. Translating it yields CATQGLAGARNTGELFF.

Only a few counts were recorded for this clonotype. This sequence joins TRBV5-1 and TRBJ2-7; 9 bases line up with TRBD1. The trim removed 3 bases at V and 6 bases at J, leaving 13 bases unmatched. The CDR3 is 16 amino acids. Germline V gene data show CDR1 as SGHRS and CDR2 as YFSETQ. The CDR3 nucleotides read TGCGCCAGCAGCTCAAGCCCGCCGGGACAGGGTTTCGAGCAGTACTTC. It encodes CASSSSPPGQGFEQYF.

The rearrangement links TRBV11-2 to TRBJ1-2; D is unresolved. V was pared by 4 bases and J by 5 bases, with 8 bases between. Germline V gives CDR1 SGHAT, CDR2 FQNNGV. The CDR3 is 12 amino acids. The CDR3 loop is CASSSRSYGYTF. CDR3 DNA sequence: TGTGCCAGCAGCTCCAGGAGTTATGGCTACACCTTC. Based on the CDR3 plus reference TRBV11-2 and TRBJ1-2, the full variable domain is EAGVAQSPRYKIIEKRQSVAFWCNPISGHATLYWYQQILGQGPKLLIQFQNNGVVDDSQLPKDRFSAERLKGVDSTLKIQPAKLEDSAVYLCASSSRSYGYTFGSGTRLTVV.

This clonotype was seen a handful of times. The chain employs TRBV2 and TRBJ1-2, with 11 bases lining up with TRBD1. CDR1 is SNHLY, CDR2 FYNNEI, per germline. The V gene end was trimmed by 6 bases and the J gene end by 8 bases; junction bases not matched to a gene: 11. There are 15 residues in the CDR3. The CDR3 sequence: CASRERDRGTKGYTF. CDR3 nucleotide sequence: TGTGCCAGCAGGGAAAGGGACAGGGGGACGAAAGGCTACACCTTC.

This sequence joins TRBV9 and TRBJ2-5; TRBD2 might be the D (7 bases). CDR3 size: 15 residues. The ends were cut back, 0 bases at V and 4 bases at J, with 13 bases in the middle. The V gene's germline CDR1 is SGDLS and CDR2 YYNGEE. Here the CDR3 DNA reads TGTGCCAGCAGCGTAGTGGGCGGGGGCGGAGAGACCCAGTACTTC. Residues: CASSVVGGGGETQYF.

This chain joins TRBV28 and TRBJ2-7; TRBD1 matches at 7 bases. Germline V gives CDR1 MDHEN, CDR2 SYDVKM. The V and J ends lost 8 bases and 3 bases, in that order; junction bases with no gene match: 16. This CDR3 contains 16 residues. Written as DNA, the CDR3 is TGTGCCAGCCGTTCATGGGGACAGCAAAGTGTCTACGAGCAGTACGTC. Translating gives CASRSWGQQSVYEQYV.

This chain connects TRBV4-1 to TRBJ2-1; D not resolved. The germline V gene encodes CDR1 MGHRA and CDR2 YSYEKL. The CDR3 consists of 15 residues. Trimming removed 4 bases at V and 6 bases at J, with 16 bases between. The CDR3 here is CASSPWVLQSNEQFF. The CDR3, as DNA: TGCGCCAGCAGCCCCTGGGTCCTCCAGAGCAATGAGCAGTTCTTC.

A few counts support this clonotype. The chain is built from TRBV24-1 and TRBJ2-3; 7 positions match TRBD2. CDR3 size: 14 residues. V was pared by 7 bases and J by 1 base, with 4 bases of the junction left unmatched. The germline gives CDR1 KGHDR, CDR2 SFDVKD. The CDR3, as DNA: TGTGCCACCAGCAGCGGGGACGGCACAGATACGCAGTATTTT. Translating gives CATSSGDGTDTQYF.

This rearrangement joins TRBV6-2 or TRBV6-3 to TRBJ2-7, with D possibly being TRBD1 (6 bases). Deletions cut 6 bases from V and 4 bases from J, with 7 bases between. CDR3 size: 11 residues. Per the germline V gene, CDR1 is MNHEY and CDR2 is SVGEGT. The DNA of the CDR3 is TGTGCCAGCAGGGGGGCATACGAGCAGTACTTC. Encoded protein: CASRGAYEQYF.

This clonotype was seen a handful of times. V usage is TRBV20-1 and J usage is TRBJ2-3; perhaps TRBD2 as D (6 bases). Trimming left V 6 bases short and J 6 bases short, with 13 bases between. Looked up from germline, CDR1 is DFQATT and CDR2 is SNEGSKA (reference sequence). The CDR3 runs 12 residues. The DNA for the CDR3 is TGCAGTGCGACCGGGAGCAAGGATACGCAGTATTTT. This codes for CSATGSKDTQYF.

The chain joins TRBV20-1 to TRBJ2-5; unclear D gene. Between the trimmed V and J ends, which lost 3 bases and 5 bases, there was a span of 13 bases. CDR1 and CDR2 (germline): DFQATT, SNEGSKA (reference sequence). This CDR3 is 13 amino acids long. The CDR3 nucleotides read TGCAGTGCTAGGCAGCCTCTACAGGAGACCCAGTACTTC. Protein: CSARQPLQETQYF.

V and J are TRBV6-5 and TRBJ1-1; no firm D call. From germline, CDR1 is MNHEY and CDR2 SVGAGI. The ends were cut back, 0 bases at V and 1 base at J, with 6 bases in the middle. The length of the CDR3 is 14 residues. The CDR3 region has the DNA TGTGCCAGCAGTTACTCAGTGGCGAACACTGAAGCTTTCTTT. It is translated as CASSYSVANTEAFF.

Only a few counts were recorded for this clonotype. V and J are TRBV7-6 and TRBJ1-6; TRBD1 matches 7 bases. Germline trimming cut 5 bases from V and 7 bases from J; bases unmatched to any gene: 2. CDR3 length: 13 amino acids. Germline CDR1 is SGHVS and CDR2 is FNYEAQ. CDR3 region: CASSLTGNSPLHF. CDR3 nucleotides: TGTGCCAGCAGCCTGACAGGGAATTCACCCCTCCACTTT.

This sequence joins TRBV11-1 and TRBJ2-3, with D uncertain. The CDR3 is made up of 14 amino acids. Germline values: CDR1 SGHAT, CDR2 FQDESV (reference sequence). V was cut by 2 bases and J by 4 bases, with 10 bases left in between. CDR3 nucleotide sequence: TGTGCCAGCAGCTTACGACCCGCGGCAGATACGCAGTATTTT. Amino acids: CASSLRPAADTQYF.